The rows below give T cell receptor beta chains drawn from one sample of a study of identical twins. Each CDR3 protein is one row after TCRdb ran MiXCR on the 5' RACE reads. In the table there are about 470,000 distinct CDR3 sequences, 20% to 25% of which are singletons. These data also featured in a second study, about T cells expressing NK-cell markers.

Material for sequencing was CD4+ T cells sorted from blood. Receptors originate from a young woman in good health. The CDR3 runs from the conserved cysteine through the conserved F or W. A D gene is named only where the DNA matches it firmly. Clone size is shown for a subset of rows, as once, few, many or a class of expanded clone.

CDR3 protein | CDR3 DNA | D gene | clone size | J gene | V gene
CASSFPGEAGGPETQYF | TGTGCCAGCAGCTTCCCCGGGGAAGCGGGAGGTCCGGAGACCCAGTACTTC | TRBD2 | few | TRBJ2-5 | TRBV11-2
CASSLMGLSRQGNEQFF | TGCGCCAGCAGCTTGATGGGGTTAAGTCGACAGGGGAATGAGCAGTTCTTC | TRBD1 | . | TRBJ2-1 | TRBV5-1
CASSLVAGGINIQYF | TGTGCCAGCAGCTTGGTGGCGGGAGGGATAAACATTCAGTACTTC | TRBD2 | . | TRBJ2-4 | TRBV7-8
CASSLSPGTSTDTQYF | TGTGCCAGCAGTTTATCCCCAGGGACTAGCACAGATACGCAGTATTTT | . | few | TRBJ2-3 | TRBV12-3/TRBV12-4
CSASISGYEQYF | TGCAGTGCTAGCATTAGCGGATACGAGCAGTACTTC | . | . | TRBJ2-7 | TRBV20-1
CASSGRGHEDTQYF | TGTGCCAGCAGTGGCAGGGGGCATGAAGATACGCAGTATTTT | TRBD1 | . | TRBJ2-3 | TRBV6-1
CSALAGDRWNEQFF | TGCAGTGCCCTAGCGGGAGACCGTTGGAATGAGCAGTTCTTC | TRBD2 | . | TRBJ2-1 | TRBV20-1
CATSRDFSEEQFF | TGTGCCACCAGCAGAGATTTCTCCGAAGAGCAGTTCTTC | . | . | TRBJ2-1 | TRBV15
CASSLHISTDTQYF | TGTGCCAGCAGCTTACACATAAGCACAGATACGCAGTATTTT | . | . | TRBJ2-3 | TRBV7-6
CASSPGLAGALEQYF | TGTGCCAGCAGTCCAGGACTCGCGGGGGCCCTTGAGCAGTACTTC | . | . | TRBJ2-7 | TRBV6-1
CATSSPARPTDTQYF | TGTGCCACCAGCAGCCCGGCTAGACCCACAGATACGCAGTATTTT | . | . | TRBJ2-3 | TRBV15
CASSVGLADQETQYF | TGCGCCAGCAGCGTAGGACTAGCAGACCAAGAGACCCAGTACTTC | TRBD2 | many | TRBJ2-5 | TRBV5-1
CASTNRLAGNTDTQYF | TGTGCCAGCACCAACCGACTAGCGGGAAATACAGATACGCAGTATTTT | TRBD2 | few | TRBJ2-3 | TRBV6-2/TRBV6-3
CASSPYTTGGYTF | TGTGCCAGCAGTCCTTATACTACGGGAGGCTACACCTTC | . | . | TRBJ1-2 | TRBV12-3/TRBV12-4
CASRRDLDNEQFF | TGCGCCAGCAGGAGGGACTTAGACAATGAGCAGTTCTTC | . | few | TRBJ2-1 | TRBV5-1
CASSQLAGRLELFF | TGTGCCAGCAGCCAGTTAGCGGGACGTTTGGAGCTGTTTTTT | TRBD2 | . | TRBJ2-2 | TRBV3-1
CSALGGAGYEQYF | TGCAGTGCCTTGGGGGGGGCGGGGTACGAGCAGTACTTC | . | . | TRBJ2-7 | TRBV20-1
CATSASENYGYTF | TGTGCCACCAGCGCATCAGAGAACTATGGCTACACCTTC | . | . | TRBJ1-2 | TRBV15
CSVDRGQSTEAFF | TGCAGCGTTGACAGGGGACAGAGCACTGAAGCTTTCTTT | TRBD1 | many | TRBJ1-1 | TRBV29-1
CASSLELVYEQYF | TGCGCCAGCAGCTTGGAGTTGGTCTACGAGCAGTACTTC | . | . | TRBJ2-7 | TRBV5-1
CSGSDRAGYTF | TGCAGCGGGTCAGACAGGGCTGGCTACACCTTC | TRBD1 | . | TRBJ1-2 | TRBV29-1
CASKSGGREQFF | TGTGCCAGCAAATCAGGGGGCAGGGAGCAGTTCTTC | TRBD1 | many | TRBJ2-1 | TRBV12-3/TRBV12-4
CSVERGGDTQYF | TGCAGCGTTGAAAGGGGAGGGGATACGCAGTATTTT | TRBD2 | . | TRBJ2-3 | TRBV29-1
CATSGQGNEKLFF | TGTGCCACCTCAGGACAGGGTAATGAAAAACTGTTTTTT | TRBD1 | . | TRBJ1-4 | TRBV7-9
CASSLVWTAKDTQYF | TGCGCCAGCAGCTTGGTGTGGACGGCTAAAGATACGCAGTATTTT | . | few | TRBJ2-3 | TRBV5-1
CASSGQGEAFF | TGTGCCAGCAGCGGTCAGGGGGAAGCTTTCTTT | . | few | TRBJ1-1 | TRBV9
CASSYRRDTGELFF | TGTGCCAGCAGTTACAGGAGGGACACCGGGGAGCTGTTTTTT | . | few | TRBJ2-2 | TRBV3-1
CASRSGTVTEAFF | TGTGCCAGCAGGTCCGGGACAGTCACTGAAGCTTTCTTT | TRBD1 | few | TRBJ1-1 | TRBV12-3/TRBV12-4